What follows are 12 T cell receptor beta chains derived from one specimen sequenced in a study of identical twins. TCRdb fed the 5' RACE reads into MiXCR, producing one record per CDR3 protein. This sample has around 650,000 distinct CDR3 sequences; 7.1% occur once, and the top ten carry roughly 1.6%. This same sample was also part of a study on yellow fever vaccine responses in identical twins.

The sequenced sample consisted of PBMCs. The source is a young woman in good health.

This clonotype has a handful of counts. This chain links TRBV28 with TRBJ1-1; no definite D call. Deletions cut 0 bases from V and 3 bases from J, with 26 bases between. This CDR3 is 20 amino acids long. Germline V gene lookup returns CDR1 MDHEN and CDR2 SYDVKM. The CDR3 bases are TGTGCCAGCAGTTTATGGGCTCTTGGGCCAGCCTCTAATGAGGACACTGAAGCTTTCTTT. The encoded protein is CASSLWALGPASNEDTEAFF.

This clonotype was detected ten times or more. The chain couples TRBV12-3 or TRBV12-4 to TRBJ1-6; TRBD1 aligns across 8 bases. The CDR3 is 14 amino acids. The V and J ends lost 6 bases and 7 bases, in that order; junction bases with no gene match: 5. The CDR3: CASSSTGGNSPLHF. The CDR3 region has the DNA TGTGCCAGCAGCAGCACAGGGGGGAATTCACCCCTCCACTTT.

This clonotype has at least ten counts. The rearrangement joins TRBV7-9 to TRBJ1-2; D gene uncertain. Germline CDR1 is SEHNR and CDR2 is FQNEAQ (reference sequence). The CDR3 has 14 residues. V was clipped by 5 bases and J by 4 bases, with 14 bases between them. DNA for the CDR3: TGTGCCAGCAGCACCCGGTGGCGGAGCTATGGCTACACCTTC. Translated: CASSTRWRSYGYTF. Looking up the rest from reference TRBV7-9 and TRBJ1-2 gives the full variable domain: DTGVSQNPRHKITKRGQNVTFRCDPISEHNRLYWYRQTLGQGPEFLTYFQNEAQLEKSRLLSDRFSAERPKGSFSTLEIQRTEQGDSAMYLCASSTRWRSYGYTFGSGTRLTVV.

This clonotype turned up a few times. As DNA, the CDR3 is TGTGCCAGCAGGGCCAATCAGCTCTCCTATAATTCACCCCTCCACTTT. As protein: CASRANQLSYNSPLHF. V usage is TRBV27 and J usage is TRBJ1-6; D is unresolved. The length of the CDR3 is 16 residues. V shed 6 bases and J shed 0 bases, with 12 bases lying between them. Germline CDR1 is MNHEY and CDR2 is SMNVEV (reference sequence).

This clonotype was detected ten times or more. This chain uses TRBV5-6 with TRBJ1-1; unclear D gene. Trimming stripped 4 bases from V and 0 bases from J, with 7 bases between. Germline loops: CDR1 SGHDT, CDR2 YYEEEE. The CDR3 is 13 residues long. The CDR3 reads CASSQSLNTEAFF. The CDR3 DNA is TGTGCCAGCAGCCAATCCCTGAACACTGAAGCTTTCTTT.

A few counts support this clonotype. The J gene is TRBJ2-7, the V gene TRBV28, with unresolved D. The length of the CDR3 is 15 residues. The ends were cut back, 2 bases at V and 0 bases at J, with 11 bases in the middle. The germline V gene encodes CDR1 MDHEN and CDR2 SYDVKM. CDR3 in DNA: TGTGCCAGCAGTTTAAGAAGGAGCCTCTCCTACGAGCAGTACTTC. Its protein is CASSLRRSLSYEQYF.

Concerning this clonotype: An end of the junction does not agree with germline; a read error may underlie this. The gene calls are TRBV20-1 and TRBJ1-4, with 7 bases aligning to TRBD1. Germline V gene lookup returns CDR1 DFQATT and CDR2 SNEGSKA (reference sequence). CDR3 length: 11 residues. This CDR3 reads CSARDTTGLLF. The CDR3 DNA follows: TGCAGTGCTAGAGATACGACAGGGCTCCTTTTT.

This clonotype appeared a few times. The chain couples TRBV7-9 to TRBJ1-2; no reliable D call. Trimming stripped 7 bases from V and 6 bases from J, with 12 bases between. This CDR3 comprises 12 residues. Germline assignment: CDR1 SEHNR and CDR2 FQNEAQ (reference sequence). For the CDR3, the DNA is TGTGCCAGCACACAAGGTATCGATGGCTACACCTTC. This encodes CASTQGIDGYTF.

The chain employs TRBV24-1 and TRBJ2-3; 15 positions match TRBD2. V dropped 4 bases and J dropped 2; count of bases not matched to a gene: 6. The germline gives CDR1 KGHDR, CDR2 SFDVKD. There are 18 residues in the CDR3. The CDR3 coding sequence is TGTGCCACCAGTGACCCAAGGACTAGCGGGAGGGACACAGATACGCAGTATTTT. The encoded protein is CATSDPRTSGRDTDTQYF.

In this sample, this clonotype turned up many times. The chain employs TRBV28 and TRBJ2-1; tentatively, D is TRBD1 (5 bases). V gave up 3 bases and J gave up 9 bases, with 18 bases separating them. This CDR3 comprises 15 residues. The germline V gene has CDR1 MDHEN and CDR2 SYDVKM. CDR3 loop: CASSFILGGASEQFF. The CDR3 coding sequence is TGTGCCAGCAGTTTTATTTTGGGTGGGGCCAGTGAGCAGTTCTTC.

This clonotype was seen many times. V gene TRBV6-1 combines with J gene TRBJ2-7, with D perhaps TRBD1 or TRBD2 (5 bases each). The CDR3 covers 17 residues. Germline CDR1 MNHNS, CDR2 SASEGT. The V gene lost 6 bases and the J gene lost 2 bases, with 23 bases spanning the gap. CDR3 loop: CASRKYFGGIGPYEQYF. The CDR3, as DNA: TGTGCCAGCAGAAAGTATTTTGGGGGAATTGGTCCCTACGAGCAGTACTTC.

CDR3 nucleotides: TGTGCCAGCAGCTCGAACCGACAGGGTGCGATCGAGCAGTACTTC. Its protein is CASSSNRQGAIEQYF. The J gene is TRBJ2-7, the V gene TRBV11-1; 7 positions match TRBD1. The CDR3 loop spans 15 amino acids. Germline CDR1 SGHAT, CDR2 FQDESV (reference sequence). J gave up 6 bases and V 4 bases, and 12 bases lay outside the gene matches.